This T cell receptor (beta chain) derives from a study of T cell clonality in common variable immunodeficiency. Unmatched junction bases numbered 6, after V lost 4 bases and J lost 3 bases. Germline values: CDR1 SGHDT, CDR2 YYEEEE. CDR3 length equals 14 residues. Reduced serum IgG, IgA and/or IgM plus specific antibody deficiency defined CVID. CVID subjects were around 14 female and 25 to 35 male, aged 9 to 64. General observations from the study: Compared with healthy controls, CVID subjects showed increased TCRbeta clonality, mostly in about a third. CVID patient heterogeneity limited repertoire-clinical complication correlations. Common variable immunodeficiency TCR beta sequences reportedly had fewer deletions and N-nucleotide insertions.

Profiled with immunoSEQ multiplex PCR; TCRdb holds only in-frame clones, not every one. The sample offers 20,000 to 30,000 clones and no singletons, the top ten holding 20% to 25%. Notes on this clone: As yet, its antigen is unknown. The CDR3 goes on 3 residues after the read ends, and that part is filled in from the germline J gene.

The sequence was collected from a human donor with common variable immunodeficiency. J is TRBJ2-7 and V is TRBV5-6; 8 bases map to TRBD2. Sequencing was carried out using peripheral blood mononuclear cells. CDR3 sequence reads: CASSTGTSYYEQYF. Incomplete CDR3 DNA: TGTGCCAGCAGCACCGGGACTAGTTACTACGAG.